The TCR beta chain described here comes from a study of T-cell reconstitution after alpha-beta-depleted transplantation in children. In this sample, this clonotype turned up a few times. The CDR3 consists of 13 residues. Germline loops: CDR1 SGHAT, CDR2 FQNNGV. V was clipped by 5 bases and J by 4 bases, with 12 bases between them. Molecular barcoding with unique molecular identifiers was used for the TCRbeta library. From the PCR reads, TCRdb called clonotypes with MiXCR, one entry per CDR3 protein. The repertoire consists of about 580,000 distinct CDR3 sequences, with around 23% occurring once and the leading ten covering around an eighth.

This specimen was PBMCs, mostly from graft donor cells, taken 360 days after TCRalphabeta/CD19-depleted stem cell transplant. The genes are TRBV11-2 and TRBJ2-7, with no clear D. This receptor was taken from a boy under three years old who had a stem cell transplant for acute myeloid leukemia, so the T cells may come from the graft donor. CDR3 nucleotides: TGTGCCAGCAGCCAGGCCAGGTCTTACGAGCAGTACGTC. Translated: CASSQARSYEQYV.